The sequence of this T cell receptor (beta chain) was determined in a study of blood T cell repertoires in COVID-19. About the study: COVID-19 samples from acute and convalescent phases originated in the United States, Italy and Spain. The analysed material was cDNA or gDNA that came from T cells, B-cell-depleted T cells, or PBMCs.

Germline lookup yields CDR1 LNHNV and CDR2 YYDKDF (reference sequence). This CDR3 region has 15 residues. Trimming removed 1 base at V and 4 bases at J, with 11 bases between. The protocol was immunoSEQ multiplex PCR, while the TCRdb copy is restricted to in-frame clones and leaves out a portion. The sample includes under 300,000 clones, about 85% of them seen just once. This rearrangement joins TRBV15 to TRBJ2-1, with D tentatively TRBD2 (5 bases). The sample was peripheral blood. This receptor was identified in a woman between 55 and 75 years old with active or convalescent COVID-19. The CDR3, as DNA: TGTGCCACCAGCAGAGCTAGCCGACAATACAATGAGCAGTTCTTC. Protein product: CATSRASRQYNEQFF.